The 15 T cell receptor beta chains in this list originate from one sample, sequenced in a study of neurological immune-mediated disorders. Each CDR3 protein gets one entry after TCRdb re-called the 5' RACE reads with MiXCR. The sample yields approximately 66,000 distinct CDR3 sequences, 4.5% to 5.5% seen once. The sample was PBMCs. The receptors originated from a young man with multiple sclerosis.

This clonotype was seen at least ten times. V is TRBV20-1 and J is TRBJ1-5; D gene ambiguous. V lost 6 bases and J 1 base, leaving 13 bases between the germline ends. CDR1 is DFQATT, CDR2 SNEGSKA, per germline (reference sequence). The CDR3 has 14 residues. The CDR3 region has the DNA TGCAGTGCCCCGAAGAGACTGAGCAATCAGCCCCAGCATTTT. Protein sequence: CSAPKRLSNQPQHF.

The rearrangement joins TRBV12-2 to TRBJ2-7; the D call TRBD1 from the table was never checked on the DNA. TRBV12-2 is marked as a pseudogene. The CDR3 length is 14 residues. CDR3 region: CASRLPGTTVRWYF. The CDR3 nucleotides read TGTGCAAGTCGCTTACCCGGGACAACGGTTCGGTGGTACTTC.

This clonotype was observed many times. The CDR3 protein is CASSGVSGGSGELFF. As DNA, the CDR3 is TGTGCCAGCAGTGGTGTATCAGGGGGCTCCGGGGAGCTGTTTTTT. This sequence joins TRBV6-1 and TRBJ2-2, with 8 bases lining up with TRBD1. CDR1 MNHNS and CDR2 SASEGT come from the germline V gene. This CDR3 region has 15 residues. V dropped 4 bases and J dropped 6; count of bases not matched to a gene: 7.

There are many counts of this clonotype. The CDR3 spells CASSPLRQGAYEQYF. The CDR3 DNA is TGTGCCAGCAGCCCCCTCCGACAGGGCGCCTACGAGCAGTACTTC. V is TRBV11-2 and J is TRBJ2-7, with 7 nucleotides matching TRBD1. Unmatched junction bases numbered 9, after V lost 5 bases and J lost 2 bases. The CDR3 consists of 15 residues. Germline loops: CDR1 SGHAT, CDR2 FQNNGV. The full variable domain, in which reference TRBV11-2 and TRBJ2-7 provide the parts outside the CDR3, is EAGVAQSPRYKIIEKRQSVAFWCNPISGHATLYWYQQILGQGPKLLIQFQNNGVVDDSQLPKDRFSAERLKGVDSTLKIQPAKLEDSAVYLCASSPLRQGAYEQYFGPGTRLTVT.

At least ten counts were recorded for this clonotype. This chain joins TRBV20-1 and TRBJ1-2; no reliable D call. The CDR3 sequence is 14 residues long. CDR1 is DFQATT, CDR2 SNEGSKA, per germline (reference sequence). Trimming pared 0 bases from V and 3 bases from J, leaving 11 bases between. The CDR3 protein is CSARDSWSDYGYTF. The CDR3 region has the DNA TGCAGTGCTAGAGATTCTTGGTCTGACTATGGCTACACCTTC.

The chain employs TRBV12-3 or TRBV12-4 and TRBJ1-3; D ambiguous. V was shortened by 6 bases and J by 0 bases, with 6 bases between the two germline ends. The CDR3 consists of 13 residues. CDR3 sequence (DNA): TGTGCCAGCAGGATAAACTCTGGAAACACCATATATTTT. Translating gives CASRINSGNTIYF.

This clonotype was seen ten or more times. The genes are TRBV4-1 and TRBJ1-1; maybe TRBD1 (5 bases). This CDR3 has 14 amino acids. V dropped 4 bases and J dropped 1 base, with 10 bases sitting between them. CDR1 is MGHRA, CDR2 YSYEKL, per germline. CDR3 amino acids: CASSRERGNTEAFF. The CDR3 DNA sequence: TGCGCCAGCAGCCGGGAGAGGGGGAACACTGAAGCTTTCTTT.

This clonotype was detected many times. The V gene is TRBV5-1, the J gene TRBJ2-7; D gene unclear. Germline lookup yields CDR1 SGHRS and CDR2 YFSETQ. The CDR3 length is 14 residues. V was cut by 2 bases and J by 0 bases, with 9 bases left in between. The DNA of the CDR3 is TGCGCCAGCAGCTTAGGACGCTCCTCCTACGAGCAGTACTTC. It encodes CASSLGRSSYEQYF.

In the case of this clonotype: With a much larger clone just one base away, this may be a read error. This chain joins TRBV12-3 or TRBV12-4 and TRBJ2-3, with 11 bases lining up with TRBD2. The length of the CDR3 is 12 residues. Trimming took 5 bases from V and 14 from J; bases not matched to a gene: 6. In DNA, the CDR3 is TGTGCCAGCAGTACGACTAGCGGGGTGGGGTATTTT. Encoded protein: CASSTTSGVGYF.

This clonotype was seen ten or more times. This sequence joins TRBV20-1 and TRBJ1-5; D not certain. Looked up from germline, CDR1 is DFQATT and CDR2 is SNEGSKA (reference sequence). The V end was cut by 6 bases, the J end by 5 bases, with 14 bases between. This CDR3 is 13 amino acids long. The CDR3 bases are TGCAGTGCCCCACCGGGGAGGTATCAGCCCCAGCATTTT. Translating it yields CSAPPGRYQPQHF.

This clonotype was recorded at least ten times. CDR3 nucleotides: TGTGCCAGCAGCCAAGCCCTCAGGACAGTCTATGGCTACACCTTC. Translated, it gives CASSQALRTVYGYTF. This chain links TRBV3-1 with TRBJ1-2; D perhaps matches TRBD1 (6 bases). Germline-derived CDR1 and CDR2 are LGHDT and YNNKEL (reference sequence). The V end was cut by 1 base, the J end by 4 bases, with 13 bases between. The CDR3 covers 15 residues. Combining the CDR3 with reference TRBV3-1 and TRBJ1-2 gives the whole variable domain DTAVSQTPKYLVTQMGNDKSIKCEQNLGHDTMYWYKQDSKKFLKIMFSYNNKELIINETVPNRFSPKSPDKAHLNLHINSLELGDSAVYFCASSQALRTVYGYTFGSGTRLTVV.

This clonotype was recorded at least ten times. The chain joins TRBV29-1 to TRBJ1-5, with 7 bases lining up with TRBD1. Losses at the gene ends were 6 bases for V and 7 bases for J; bases not matched to a gene: 18. There are 16 residues in the CDR3. Germline V gene sequence: CDR1 SQVTM, CDR2 ANQGSEA. The CDR3 DNA reads TGCAGCGTCGTACTCACTCAACAGGGGTACGGGCAGCCCCAGCATTTT. Translation gives CSVVLTQQGYGQPQHF. The variable domain in full, completed from reference TRBV29-1 and TRBJ1-5, reads SAVISQKPSRDICQRGTSLTIQCQVDSQVTMMFWYRQQPGQSLTLIATANQGSEATYESGFVIDKFPISRPNLTFSTLTVSNMSPEDSSIYLCSVVLTQQGYGQPQHFGDGTRLSIL.

This clonotype was seen more than once but under ten times. V gene TRBV5-1 combines with J gene TRBJ1-2; 9 nucleotides line up with TRBD1. Germline assignment: CDR1 SGHRS and CDR2 YFSETQ. The length of the CDR3 is 15 residues. V shed 4 bases, J shed 7 bases, and the junction held 11 bases outside the gene matches. The CDR3 DNA reads TGCGCCAGCAGCGCGGAACAGGGGGCAATGGGTGGCTACACCTTC. This sequence encodes CASSAEQGAMGGYTF.

This clonotype appeared many times. CDR3: CSARDMGFGEAFF. The CDR3 DNA reads as TGCAGTGCTAGAGATATGGGGTTCGGTGAAGCTTTCTTT. This chain connects TRBV20-1 to TRBJ1-1; D ambiguous. The germline V gene encodes CDR1 DFQATT and CDR2 SNEGSKA (reference sequence). This CDR3 is 13 amino acids long. Trimming took 0 bases from V and 7 from J, leaving 12 bases between them.

This clonotype was found many times. V and J are TRBV4-1 and TRBJ2-7, with D hard to call. Trimming left V 4 bases short and J 4 bases short, with 11 bases between. Germline loops: CDR1 MGHRA, CDR2 YSYEKL. The CDR3 consists of 13 residues. The CDR3 DNA reads TGCGCCAGCAGCCGAACGGCCGCATACGAGCAGTACTTC. Its translation is CASSRTAAYEQYF.